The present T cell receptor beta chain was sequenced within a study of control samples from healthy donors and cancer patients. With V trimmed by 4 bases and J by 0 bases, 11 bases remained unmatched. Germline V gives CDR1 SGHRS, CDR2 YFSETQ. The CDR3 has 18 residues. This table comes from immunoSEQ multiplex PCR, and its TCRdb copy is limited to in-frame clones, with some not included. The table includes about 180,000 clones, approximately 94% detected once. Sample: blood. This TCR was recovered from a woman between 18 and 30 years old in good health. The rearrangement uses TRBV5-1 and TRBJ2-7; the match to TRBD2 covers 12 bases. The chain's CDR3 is CASSTGTSGLLNSYEQYF. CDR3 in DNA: TGCGCCAGCAGCACCGGGACTAGCGGGCTGCTTAACTCCTACGAGCAGTACTTC.